This T cell receptor beta chain was captured in a study of shared clonotypes between healthy human individuals (dated by TCRdb to 2019 to 2021). Regarding the complete study: Two women and three men aged 18 to 49 years were included in the cohort. Per donor, three plates each were used for CD4 naive and CD4 memory, two for CD8 naive, and one for CD8 memory. The study deeply sequenced blood TCR repertoires of about 5 healthy adults to estimate repertoire size and the extent of clonotype sharing between individuals. To increase sequencing depth and limit assay-specific biases, different laboratories used diverse techniques to prepare libraries and sequence TCR repertoires. Each donor's leukapheresis produced roughly between roughly 0.85 and 9.5 billion PBMCs. General study outcomes and caveats: Compared with non-shared clonotypes, the clonotypes found in all four sorted-subset donors had higher generation probabilities. Across a few donors, approximately 4.6% of naive CD4, around 3.3% of naive CD8, approximately 2.5% of memory CD4, and approximately 0.4% of memory CD8 clonotypes were shared. Pairwise subsampling indicated that sequencing depth was expected to affect the degree of clonotype sharing among donors. Incomplete sequencing was indicated by rarefaction of sorted-subset datasets, despite the large sequencing depth. Sampling was limited to blood, and TCR repertoires in tissue likely differ from TCR repertoires in blood. Because the study included a small number of donors, the genetic and exposure-history diversity represented was limited. Estimated clonotype richness was generally larger for naive than for memory subsets.

Healthy HIV-negative adults with no recently reported acute infections or vaccinations were included as donors. Every donor was a Caucasian adult living in Nashville, Tennessee, USA. CD4+ T cells were enriched by magnetic negative selection, after which naive cells were positively selected on CD45RA and the negative fraction was taken as the memory subset. Blood was obtained by leukapheresis, after which PBMCs were separated by Ficoll-Histopaque density gradient centrifugation and cryopreserved in liquid nitrogen vapor phase. Analytical flow cytometry was used to check the purity and quantity of every magnetically sorted T cell population. Each sorted fraction had its genomic DNA isolated and then quantified by UV absorbance on a Nanodrop 2000c. CDR1 SQVTM and CDR2 ANQGSEA are derived from the germline V gene. V is cut by 6 bases and J by 1 base, and the space between the germline ends is 9 bases. CDR3 length: 12 amino acids, cysteine to phenylalanine. Here the CDR3 DNA is all that survives: 36 bases in frame from base 1.

To note about this clone: Its antigen remains unidentified. The record has no base qualities; no much larger clone is one base away.

Using the deep immunoSEQ assay, multiplex PCR amplified TCR CDR3 regions from genomic DNA. For each cell subset, the extracted genomic DNA was distributed evenly across all wells of several immunoSEQ 96-well plates, and each plate served as one replicate. For sorted subsets, about 220 ng of genomic DNA, equivalent to tens of thousands of T cell genomes, went into each replicate PCR. Purified libraries were measured with a Qubit 3.0 fluorometer, size-checked on a Bioanalyzer 2100, and measured again with the KAPA Library Quantification kit. Each immunoSEQ 96-well plate was sequenced on its own single-read 150-cycle Illumina NextSeq 550 flow cell. The study's own analysis went as follows. Because the immunoSEQ output held only junctional sequences and lacked quality scores, the filtering could not match the filtering applied to full-length reads. Sequences were annotated with PyIR, a Python wrapper for IgBLAST v1.9, and V/J genes and CDR3 were assigned using IMGT germline references. Reads were removed for weak V/J assignments (E-value above 1e-6), missing CDR3, stop codons, out-of-frame junctions, or ambiguous translated residues. V3J clonotypes were defined as sequences sharing an identical inferred V gene, J gene, and CDR3 amino acid sequence. To compute the percentage overlap between repertoires, the number of shared unique clonotypes was divided by the size of the smaller repertoire. Repertoire richness was assessed with RTK rarefaction, the Chao1 estimator, and Recon v2.1 estimates of unobserved clonotypes. Generation probabilities were computed with OLGA for all TCRbeta clonotypes obtained by the gDNA method from several donors. Drawn from immuneACCESS, this table holds only the in-frame rearrangements with V and J called that TCRdb kept. Clones are partly lost; checked studies trace under half to an unresolved V gene and leave the rest unexplained. The V and J calls and clone size were taken over from that table, and D and trimming were inferred from the DNA. The sample profile shows approximately 2,000,000 clones; less than 95% of them were found once. Of the sample, more than 0.35% is held by the ten largest clones.

This receptor was obtained from a man aged 18 to 30 in good health. Some clones in this sample may be carry-over from other donors' samples. Sequencing was carried out using naive CD4+ T cells from PBMCs. Reading the label with the study, this specimen's cell subset or site is: CD45RA+ positively selected. Recombination connected TRBV29-1 to TRBJ1-2; tentative D gene TRBD1, with 5 bases matching. The CDR3 in this case is CSVGDHNYGYTF. In nucleotides, the sequence is TGCAGCGTGGGGGACCATAACTATGGCTACACCTTC.